This TCR beta chain was retrieved from a study of control samples from healthy donors and cancer patients. Sequencing used immunoSEQ multiplex PCR; TCRdb keeps in-frame clones, though not all of them. The data hold about 92,000 clones, with almost 85% observed a single time. V shed 2 bases and J shed 1 base, with 5 bases lying between them. CDR1 is SGHAT and CDR2 is FQNNGV in the germline V gene. The CDR3 sequence is 13 residues long. Concerning this clone itself: This sample includes further DNA sequences coding for the same CDR3.

The receptor was isolated from a woman between 55 and 75 years old in good health. Sequenced sample: blood. The genes are TRBV11-2 and TRBJ1-1; D is ambiguous. The CDR3 sequence: CASSLKRNTEAFF. Written as DNA, the CDR3 is TGTGCCAGCAGCTTAAAGAGGAACACTGAAGCTTTCTTT.